The 30 T cell receptor beta chains below come from one sample, sequenced in a study of response to subunit inactivated influenza vaccine. Each CDR3 protein gets one entry after TCRdb re-called the RT-PCR reads with MiXCR. The repertoire includes 860,000 or so distinct CDR3 sequences, roughly 20% of them detected once, and about 10% sits in the top ten. The starting material was PBMCs from blood, obtained around 5 days after vaccination. The receptor source for this set is a middle-aged man who received an inactivated influenza vaccine.

In this sample, this clonotype turned up a few times. The chain recombines TRBV5-1 with TRBJ2-7, with 7 bases that match TRBD1. CDR3 length: 14 residues. V shed 2 bases and J 11 bases; nucleotides not matched to a gene: 13. CDR1 and CDR2 from the germline V gene are SGHRS and YFSETQ. The CDR3 region is CASSFEGTAVGKYF. CDR3 sequence (DNA): TGCGCCAGCAGCTTCGAGGGGACAGCTGTGGGAAAGTACTTC.

The CDR3 sequence is CASSWDRGRNSYEQYF. For the CDR3, the DNA is TGTGCCAGCAGCTGGGACAGGGGCCGCAACTCCTACGAGCAGTACTTC. The gene calls are TRBV7-8 and TRBJ2-7; 10 nucleotides line up with TRBD1. V was clipped by 4 bases and J by 0 bases; unmatched bases: 6. The V gene's germline CDR1 is SGHVS and CDR2 FQNEAQ. The length of the CDR3 is 16 residues. Based on the CDR3 plus reference TRBV7-8 and TRBJ2-7, the full variable domain is GAGVSQSPRYKVAKRGQDVALRCDPISGHVSLFWYQQALGQGPEFLTYFQNEAQLDKSGLPSDRFFAERPEGSVSTLKIQRTQQEDSAVYLCASSWDRGRNSYEQYFGPGTRLTVT.

This clonotype was found a few times. The V gene is TRBV5-6, the J gene TRBJ1-4, with 10 bases identical to TRBD1. The CDR3 runs to 15 residues. Germline trimming cut 4 bases from V and 7 bases from J; bases unmatched to any gene: 7. Germline loops: CDR1 SGHDT, CDR2 YYEEEE. CDR3 DNA sequence: TGTGCCAGCAGCCTATGGGACAGGGGAGTTGAAAAACTGTTTTTT. This sequence encodes CASSLWDRGVEKLFF.

The V and J genes are TRBV20-1 and TRBJ2-3; 10 bases are shared with TRBD2. Trimming took 3 bases from V and 6 from J; bases not matched to a gene: 15. This CDR3 is 17 amino acids long. Germline V gene data show CDR1 as DFQATT and CDR2 as SNEGSKA (reference sequence). CDR3 protein: CSARIGLTSGDWDTQYF. CDR3 bases: TGCAGTGCTAGGATAGGGCTTACTAGCGGGGACTGGGATACGCAGTATTTT.

The DNA for the CDR3 is TGTGCCACCAGTGAAGGGACATACCAGCCCCAGCATTTT. Its protein product is CATSEGTYQPQHF. V is TRBV24-1 and J is TRBJ1-5; maybe TRBD1 (6 bases). The ends were cut back, 4 bases at V and 7 bases at J, with 10 bases in the middle. The CDR3 is 13 amino acids. Germline-derived CDR1 and CDR2 are KGHDR and SFDVKD.

This clonotype turned up a few times. The chain uses TRBV20-1 and TRBJ2-1, with unresolved D. This CDR3 has 10 residues. Germline V gene lookup returns CDR1 DFQATT and CDR2 SNEGSKA (reference sequence). Trimming left V 4 bases short and J 8 bases short, with 6 bases between. CDR3 DNA sequence: TGCAGTGCTACTCATGATGAGCAGTTCTTC. It specifies CSATHDEQFF.

This clonotype came up a few times. The chain carries TRBV10-3 and TRBJ2-7, with 8 bases fitting TRBD1. Germline CDR1 reads ENHRY; CDR2 reads SYGVKD. V lost 3 bases to trimming and J lost 5 bases; unmatched junction nucleotides: 3. This CDR3 spans 13 amino acids. Here the CDR3 DNA reads TGTGCCATCAGTGACTCGACAGGGGACGAGCAGTACTTC. It specifies CAISDSTGDEQYF.

The rearrangement links TRBV5-1 to TRBJ1-5; perhaps TRBD1 as D (6 bases). The CDR3 totals 15 residues. Deletions cut 0 bases from V and 7 bases from J, with 14 bases between. Germline V gene lookup returns CDR1 SGHRS and CDR2 YFSETQ. CDR3: CASSLGGGQGQPQHF. DNA of the CDR3: TGCGCCAGCAGCTTGGGAGGGGGGCAAGGGCAGCCCCAGCATTTT.

The rearrangement links TRBV7-2 to TRBJ2-5; perhaps TRBD1 as D (6 bases). Germline V gives CDR1 SGHTA, CDR2 FQGNSA. The CDR3 is 16 amino acids. Trimming took off 6 bases at V and 1 base at J, with 18 bases between the two ends. CDR3 protein: CASSSTATGLQETQYF. The CDR3 DNA follows: TGTGCCAGCAGTTCTACGGCGACAGGACTCCAAGAGACCCAGTACTTC.

This sequence joins TRBV6-2 or TRBV6-3 and TRBJ2-5; D possibly corresponds to TRBD1 (6 bases). CDR1 and CDR2 from the germline V gene are MNHEY and SVGEGT. The germline V and J ends were trimmed by 5 bases and 7 bases, with 17 bases remaining between them. The CDR3 spans 14 residues. CDR3: CASSPNDRSRTQYF. The DNA of the CDR3 is TGTGCCAGCAGTCCAAACGACAGGTCAAGGACCCAGTACTTC.

This clonotype turned up a few times. The genes are TRBV6-1 and TRBJ2-5, with 9 bases identical to TRBD1. Germline lookup yields CDR1 MNHNS and CDR2 SASEGT. The J segment lost 1 base and the V segment lost 7 bases, leaving 7 bases of the junction unmatched. The CDR3 sequence is 15 residues long. CDR3 protein: CASTTRDRVQETQYF. DNA for the CDR3: TGTGCCAGCACCACCCGGGACAGGGTCCAAGAGACCCAGTACTTC.

This clonotype was detected many times. The chain has TRBV29-1 and TRBJ1-1, with D maybe TRBD1 (5 bases). Germline CDR1 is SQVTM and CDR2 is ANQGSEA. This CDR3 spans 14 amino acids. V gave up 0 bases and J gave up 1 base, with 9 bases separating them. The CDR3 region is CSVEDFQGNTEAFF. The DNA for the CDR3 is TGCAGCGTTGAAGATTTTCAGGGGAACACTGAAGCTTTCTTT.

This clonotype was detected a few times. The chain joins TRBV6-1 to TRBJ2-7; D is undetermined. CDR1 and CDR2 (germline): MNHNS, SASEGT. The V gene lost 5 bases and the J gene lost 2 bases, with 13 bases spanning the gap. The CDR3 runs to 14 residues. As DNA, the CDR3 is TGTGCCAGCAGTCGGCAGGCCGGAACCTACGAGCAGTACTTC. Protein product: CASSRQAGTYEQYF.

A few counts support this clonotype. This rearrangement joins TRBV19 to TRBJ1-1; maybe TRBD1 (5 bases). The V and J ends lost 5 bases and 4 bases respectively, with 17 bases between them. The CDR3 is 15 amino acids. CDR1 LNHDA and CDR2 SQIVND come from the germline V gene (reference sequence). The CDR3 nucleotides are TGTGCCAGTAGTGGGGCGCGGGGGTACGGCACTGAAGCTTTCTTT. Its protein product is CASSGARGYGTEAFF.

The V gene is TRBV5-1, the J gene TRBJ2-7; D gene unclear. Germline loops: CDR1 SGHRS, CDR2 YFSETQ. Trimming stripped 0 bases from V and 0 bases from J, with 16 bases between. CDR3 size: 17 residues. The CDR3 DNA reads TGCGCCAGCAGCTTGGTTCGCAGCCTAACAAGCTCCTACGAGCAGTACTTC. Its translation: CASSLVRSLTSSYEQYF.

This clonotype was seen more than once but under ten times. The chain carries TRBV29-1 and TRBJ2-5, with D unresolved. V lost 5 bases and J 0 bases, leaving 4 bases between the germline ends. Germline V gene lookup returns CDR1 SQVTM and CDR2 ANQGSEA. The CDR3 spans 11 residues. The CDR3 region is CSVSYQETQYF. In DNA form, the CDR3 reads TGCAGCGTTTCTTACCAAGAGACCCAGTACTTC.

The sample holds many counts of this clonotype. V is TRBV6-5 and J is TRBJ2-7; D unresolved. V was shortened by 3 bases and J by 1 base, with 25 bases between the two germline ends. This CDR3 is 19 amino acids long. The germline CDR1 and CDR2 sequences are MNHEY and SVGAGI. CDR3 sequence: CASSYAAPRSSSPSYEQYF. The DNA of the CDR3 is TGTGCCAGCAGTTATGCTGCCCCTAGGTCCTCTTCTCCTTCCTACGAGCAGTACTTC.

This chain links TRBV5-1 with TRBJ1-1; 7 bases line up with TRBD1. The CDR3 contains 14 residues. CDR1 is SGHRS, CDR2 YFSETQ, per germline. Trimming removed 4 bases from V and 1 base from J; junction bases left unmatched: 4. CDR3 region: CASSIRQGNTEAFF. As DNA, the CDR3 is TGCGCCAGCAGCATCAGACAGGGGAACACTGAAGCTTTCTTT.

At least ten counts were recorded for this clonotype. The chain has TRBV5-1 and TRBJ1-5, with D possibly matching TRBD1 (6 bases). This CDR3 has 15 residues. Germline V gene sequence: CDR1 SGHRS, CDR2 YFSETQ. V was shortened by 4 bases and J by 5 bases, with 16 bases between the two germline ends. CDR3 protein: CASSLDGQKDQPQHF. In nucleotides, the CDR3 is TGCGCCAGCAGCCTGGATGGACAGAAAGATCAGCCCCAGCATTTT.

This clonotype was counted only a few times. The rearrangement uses TRBV20-1 and TRBJ2-1; D perhaps matches TRBD2 (5 bases). The germline CDR1 and CDR2 sequences are DFQATT and SNEGSKA (reference sequence). This CDR3 spans 16 amino acids. With 0 bases removed from V and 0 bases from J, the gap between germline ends came to 12 bases. DNA for the CDR3: TGCAGTGCTAGAGATCTGCAGCGGAGCTCCTACAATGAGCAGTTCTTC. This sequence encodes CSARDLQRSSYNEQFF.

This clonotype was found a few times. The chain uses TRBV27 and TRBJ2-3, with 12 bases that match TRBD2. The CDR3 runs 15 residues. V was clipped by 6 bases and J by 4 bases; unmatched bases: 5. Germline V gene lookup returns CDR1 MNHEY and CDR2 SMNVEV (reference sequence). Written as DNA, the CDR3 is TGTGCCAGCAGCGCTAGCGGGGGGGCCCCAGATACGCAGTATTTT. Translated, it gives CASSASGGAPDTQYF.

The CDR3 DNA sequence: TGTGCCAGCAGCTGGACCATAGCGGGAGATTCCTACAATGAGCAGTTCTTC. Protein: CASSWTIAGDSYNEQFF. The chain employs TRBV7-9 and TRBJ2-1, with 9 bases that match TRBD2. Trimming took 4 bases from V and 1 from J; bases not matched to a gene: 8. CDR1 and CDR2 (germline): SEHNR, FQNEAQ (reference sequence). This CDR3 spans 17 amino acids. Full variable domain (rest looked up from reference TRBV7-9 and TRBJ2-1): DTGVSQNPRHKITKRGQNVTFRCDPISEHNRLYWYRQTLGQGPEFLTYFQNEAQLEKSRLLSDRFSAERPKGSFSTLEIQRTEQGDSAMYLCASSWTIAGDSYNEQFFGPGTRLTVL.

This clonotype was observed a handful of times. The chain uses TRBV12-3 or TRBV12-4 and TRBJ2-4; D is perhaps TRBD1 (6 bases). The CDR3 covers 15 residues. V was trimmed by 5 bases and J by 1 base, leaving 12 bases between them. CDR3 in DNA: TGTGCCAGCAGTGACAACAGGGATGCCAAAAACATTCAGTACTTC. Its protein is CASSDNRDAKNIQYF.

On this clonotype: One junction end does not reproduce the germline sequence, and a read error may be involved. The CDR3 region has the DNA TGTGCCAGCAGTTACTTAGGTAGCGGGGTTCTCACAGATGCGCAGTATTTT. This gives the protein CASSYLGSGVLTDAQYF. The rearrangement joins TRBV6-2 or TRBV6-3 to TRBJ2-3; 8 positions agree with TRBD2. The CDR3 covers 17 residues. Germline CDR1 and CDR2: MNHEY and SVGEGT.

This clonotype has only a few counts. The V call is TRBV20-1, the J call TRBJ1-3, with TRBD1 as a possible D gene (5 bases). CDR3 length: 13 residues. CDR1 DFQATT and CDR2 SNEGSKA come from the germline V gene (reference sequence). CDR3 nucleotide sequence: TGCAGCGCGAGCAGGGAGACTGGAAACACCATATATTTT. Encoded protein: CSASRETGNTIYF.

This rearrangement joins TRBV10-3 to TRBJ2-1; D not resolved. CDR1 and CDR2 (germline): ENHRY, SYGVKD. Trimming removed 4 bases at V and 0 bases at J, with 7 bases between. This CDR3 is built from 14 residues. CDR3 region: CAISGWSSYNEQFF. For the CDR3, the DNA is TGTGCCATCAGTGGTTGGAGCTCCTACAATGAGCAGTTCTTC.

This clonotype was observed a few times. The chain is built from TRBV7-9 and TRBJ1-5, with D perhaps TRBD1 (5 bases). The germline V gene encodes CDR1 SEHNR and CDR2 FQNEAQ (reference sequence). V was trimmed by 5 bases and J by 3 bases, leaving 14 bases between them. The CDR3 spans 15 residues. The CDR3 bases are TGTGCCAGCAGCCAACAGGCAATTGACAATCAGCCCCAGCATTTT. Translated: CASSQQAIDNQPQHF.

This clonotype appeared a few times. This chain joins TRBV6-2 or TRBV6-3 and TRBJ1-1, with 8 nucleotides matching TRBD1. This CDR3 region has 14 residues. Trimming cost V 7 bases and J 2 bases; bases outside gene matches: 6. CDR1 is MNHEY and CDR2 is SVGEGT in the germline V gene. CDR3 nucleotides: TGTGCCAGCAAGGCAACAGGGGGAAACACTGAAGCTTTCTTT. It specifies CASKATGGNTEAFF.

This clonotype occurred many times. The genes are TRBV12-3 or TRBV12-4 and TRBJ2-2, with a possible D match to TRBD2 (5 bases). The CDR3 is 15 residues long. Trimming removed 5 bases at V and 5 bases at J, with 15 bases between. The CDR3 region is CASSASGAFTGELFF. CDR3 DNA sequence: TGTGCCAGCAGTGCGAGCGGAGCTTTTACCGGGGAGCTGTTTTTT.

This chain joins TRBV6-5 and TRBJ2-7, with D perhaps TRBD2 (6 bases). The CDR3 is made up of 17 amino acids. Germline V gene data show CDR1 as MNHEY and CDR2 as SVGAGI. V lost 2 bases, J lost 7 bases, and 24 bases lay in between. CDR3 DNA: TGTGCCAGCAGTTACATCGCTTTCGGGGGTCAAGCCGGTGAGCAGTACTTC. It encodes CASSYIAFGGQAGEQYF.